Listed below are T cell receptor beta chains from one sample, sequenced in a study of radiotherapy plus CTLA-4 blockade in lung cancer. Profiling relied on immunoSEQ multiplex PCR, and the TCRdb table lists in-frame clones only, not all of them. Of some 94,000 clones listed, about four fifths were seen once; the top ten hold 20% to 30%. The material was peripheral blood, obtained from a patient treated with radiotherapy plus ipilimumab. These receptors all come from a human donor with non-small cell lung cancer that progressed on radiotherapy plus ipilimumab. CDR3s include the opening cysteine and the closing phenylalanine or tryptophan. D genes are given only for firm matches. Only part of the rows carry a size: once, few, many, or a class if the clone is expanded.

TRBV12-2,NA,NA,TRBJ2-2,CASRLEADETGQNTGELFF,TGTGCAAGTCGCTTAGAGGCAGATGAGACAGGCCAAAACACCGGGGAGCTGTTTTTT
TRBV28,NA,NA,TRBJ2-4,CASRASGKNIQYF,TGTGCCAGCAGGGCCTCAGGGAAAAACATTCAGTACTTC
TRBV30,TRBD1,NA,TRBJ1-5,CAWGQGTAGQPQHF,TGTGCCTGGGGACAAGGGACAGCTGGTCAGCCCCAGCATTTT
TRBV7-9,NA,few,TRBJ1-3,CASSLAPGNTIYF,TGTGCCAGCAGCTTAGCGCCTGGAAACACCATATATTTT
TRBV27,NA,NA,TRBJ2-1,CASSFNPTEYNEQFF,TGTGCCAGCAGTTTTAACCCCACAGAGTACAATGAGCAGTTCTTC
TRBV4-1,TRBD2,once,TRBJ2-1,CASSYPDTSGSNEQFF,TGCGCCAGCAGCTACCCAGACACTAGCGGGAGCAATGAGCAGTTCTTC
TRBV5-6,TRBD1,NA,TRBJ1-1,CASSFRDRGIATEAFF,TGTGCCAGCAGCTTCCGGGACAGGGGAATCGCCACTGAAGCTTTCTTT
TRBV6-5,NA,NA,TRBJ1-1,CASSSPWGATEAFF,TGTGCCAGCAGCTCACCATGGGGGGCCACTGAAGCTTTCTTT
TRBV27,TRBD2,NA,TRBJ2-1,CASSRDYSYNEQFF,TGTGCCAGCAGTCGGGACTACTCCTACAATGAGCAGTTCTTC
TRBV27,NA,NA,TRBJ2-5,CASSLGRGGTQETQYF,TGTGCCAGCAGTTTGGGAAGGGGGGGCACCCAAGAGACCCAGTACTTC
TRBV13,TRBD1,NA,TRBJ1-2,CASSLSGQGAYGYTF,TGTGCCAGCAGCTTATCGGGACAGGGCGCCTATGGCTACACCTTC
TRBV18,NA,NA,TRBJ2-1,CASSAGGVEQFF,TGTGCCAGCTCAGCTGGGGGAGTTGAGCAGTTCTTC
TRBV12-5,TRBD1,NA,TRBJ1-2,CASGFGTGTTSGGYTF,TGTGCTAGTGGTTTCGGGACAGGGACTACTTCGGGAGGCTACACCTTC
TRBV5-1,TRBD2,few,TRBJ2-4,CASSQTGEGIQYF,TGCGCCAGCAGTCAAACGGGGGAGGGCATTCAGTACTTC
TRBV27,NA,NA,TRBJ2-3,CASSLPRDTRTDTQYF,TGTGCCAGCAGTCTGCCTAGGGACACTCGCACAGATACGCAGTATTTT
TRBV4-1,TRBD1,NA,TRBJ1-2,CASSQETGGGYGYTF,TGCGCCAGCAGCCAAGAAACAGGGGGCGGCTATGGCTACACCTTC
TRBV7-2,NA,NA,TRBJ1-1,CASSTRQVSNTEAFF,TGTGCCAGCAGCACCCGACAGGTGTCCAACACTGAAGCTTTCTTT
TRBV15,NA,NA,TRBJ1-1,CATSRDERAEAFF,TGTGCCACCAGCAGAGATGAGAGAGCTGAAGCTTTCTTT
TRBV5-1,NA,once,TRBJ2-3,CASRPQGGVDTQYF,TGCGCCAGCAGGCCACAGGGAGGGGTAGATACGCAGTATTTT
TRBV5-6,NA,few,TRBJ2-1,CASSLSTGEQFF,TGTGCCAGCAGCTTGAGTACAGGGGAGCAGTTCTTC
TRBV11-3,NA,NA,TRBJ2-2,CASSTQNTGELFF,TGTGCCAGCAGCACCCAGAACACCGGGGAGCTGTTTTTT
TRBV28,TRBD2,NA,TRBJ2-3,CASSLYPSGSTDTQYF,TGTGCCAGCAGTTTATATCCTAGCGGGTCAACAGATACGCAGTATTTT
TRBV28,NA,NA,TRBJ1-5,CASSLTGQPQHF,TGTGCCAGCAGTTTAACGGGACAGCCCCAGCATTTT
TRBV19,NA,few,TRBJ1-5,CASSGYNQPQHF,TGTGCCAGCTCTGGGTACAATCAGCCCCAGCATTTT
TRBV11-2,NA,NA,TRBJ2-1,CASAVGSDLPYNEQFF,TGTGCCAGCGCCGTGGGCTCGGACCTCCCCTACAATGAGCAGTTCTTC
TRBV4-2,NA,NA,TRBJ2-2,CASSHRDWDTGELFF,TGTGCCAGCAGCCACCGGGACTGGGACACCGGGGAGCTGTTTTTT
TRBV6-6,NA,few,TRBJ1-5,CASSPRASNQPQHF,TGTGCCAGCAGTCCCAGGGCTAGCAATCAGCCCCAGCATTTT
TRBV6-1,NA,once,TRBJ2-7,CASWSRGFYEQYF,TGTGCCAGCTGGAGCAGGGGTTTCTACGAGCAGTACTTC
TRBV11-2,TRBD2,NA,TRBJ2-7,CASSITRTSGRGYEQYF,TGTGCCAGCAGCATTACAAGGACTAGCGGGAGAGGGTACGAGCAGTACTTC
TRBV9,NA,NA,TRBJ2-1,CASSPSGSRSNEPFF,TGTGCCAGCAGCCCTAGTGGGAGTCGAAGCAATGAGCCGTTCTTC
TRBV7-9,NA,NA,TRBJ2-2,CASSQGGTPNTGELFF,TGTGCCAGCAGCCAGGGGGGGACCCCGAACACCGGGGAGCTGTTTTTT
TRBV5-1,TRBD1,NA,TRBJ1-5,CASSPGTGGFQPQHF,TGCGCCAGCAGCCCCGGGACAGGGGGCTTTCAGCCCCAGCATTTT
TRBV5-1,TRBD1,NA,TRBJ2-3,CASALGQGADTQYF,TGCGCCAGCGCCCTCGGACAGGGTGCAGATACGCAGTATTTT
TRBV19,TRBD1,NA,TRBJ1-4,CASSGTGSEKLFF,TGTGCCAGTAGTGGGACAGGGTCCGAAAAACTGTTTTTT
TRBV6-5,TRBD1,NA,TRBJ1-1,CASSGGQLNTEAFF,TGTGCCAGCAGTGGGGGACAGTTGAACACTGAAGCTTTCTTT
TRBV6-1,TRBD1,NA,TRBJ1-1,CASSRQGSGEAFF,TGTGCCAGCAGTCGACAGGGGAGTGGTGAAGCTTTCTTT
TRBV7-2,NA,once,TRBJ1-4,CASRNYMGDNEKLFF,TGTGCCAGCAGAAACTATATGGGGGACAATGAAAAACTGTTTTTT
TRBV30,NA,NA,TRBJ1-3,CAWNRDNSGNTIYF,TGTGCCTGGAACCGGGACAACTCTGGAAACACCATATATTTT
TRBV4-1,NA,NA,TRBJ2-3,CASSEVNLGFTDTQYF,TGCGCCAGCAGCGAAGTCAACCTCGGGTTCACAGATACGCAGTATTTT
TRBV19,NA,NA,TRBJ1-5,CASSILEDQPQHF,TGTGCCAGTAGTATCCTCGAGGATCAGCCCCAGCATTTT
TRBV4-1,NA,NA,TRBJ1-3,CASSQGEISGNTIYF,TGCGCCAGCAGCCAAGGGGAGATCTCTGGAAACACCATATATTTT
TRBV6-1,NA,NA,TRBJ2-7,CASSEGWGVSYEQYF,TGTGCCAGCAGTGAGGGGTGGGGCGTTTCCTACGAGCAGTACTTC
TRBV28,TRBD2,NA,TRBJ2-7,CASSYRTSGRASYEQYF,TGTGCCAGCAGTTACCGGACTAGCGGGAGGGCCTCCTACGAGCAGTACTTC
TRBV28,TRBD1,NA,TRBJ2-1,CASSVTTGVHEQFF,TGTGCCAGCAGTGTTACGACAGGGGTCCACGAGCAGTTCTTC
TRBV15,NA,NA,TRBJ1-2,CATSEGLSGYTF,TGTGCCACTTCCGAGGGCCTGTCTGGCTACACCTTC
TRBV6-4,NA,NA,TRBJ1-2,CASSDGTADGYTF,TGTGCCAGCAGTGACGGGACCGCTGATGGCTACACCTTC
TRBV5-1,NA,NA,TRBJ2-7,CASSYGTASYEQYF,TGCGCCAGCAGCTACGGGACGGCTAGCTACGAGCAGTACTTC
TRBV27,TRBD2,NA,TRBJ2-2,CASSYTEERREGNTGELFF,TGTGCCAGCAGTTATACCGAAGAAAGGCGGGAGGGCAACACCGGGGAGCTGTTTTTT
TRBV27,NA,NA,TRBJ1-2,CASSLTLYYGYTF,TGTGCCAGCAGTTTAACCCTATACTATGGCTACACCTTC
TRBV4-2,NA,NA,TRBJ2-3,CASSQVGIASSTDTQYF,TGTGCCAGCAGCCAAGTGGGCATAGCGTCTAGCACAGATACGCAGTATTTT
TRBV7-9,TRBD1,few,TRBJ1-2,CASRSQGTAGLANYGYTF,TGTGCCAGCAGGTCTCAAGGGACAGCGGGCTTAGCTAACTATGGCTACACCTTC
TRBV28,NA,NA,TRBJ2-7,CASSFMGGSGEQYF,TGTGCCAGCAGTTTTATGGGGGGATCGGGAGAGCAGTACTTC
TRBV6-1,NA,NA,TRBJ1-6,CASSEDSGSPLHF,TGTGCCAGCAGTGAAGACAGCGGTTCACCCCTCCACTTT
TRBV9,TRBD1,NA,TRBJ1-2,CASSDGTGDDGYTF,TGTGCCAGCAGCGACGGGACAGGGGATGATGGCTACACCTTC
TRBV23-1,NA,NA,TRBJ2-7,CASSQCRGFTYEQYF,TGCGCCAGCAGTCAATGTCGGGGGTTCACCTACGAGCAGTACTTC